Below, 20 T cell receptor beta chains from the same sample are listed, as sequenced in a study of blood T cell repertoires in COVID-19. Clones were sequenced by immunoSEQ multiplex PCR, and TCRdb holds only the in-frame ones, with some missing. The table records approximately 220,000 clones, approximately 86% of them present only once. Specimen: PBMCs or T cells enriched from blood (not recorded which). These receptors all come from a woman aged 40 to 50 with acute COVID-19.

The chain combines TRBV5-1 with TRBJ2-7; possibly TRBD1 for D (6 bases). This CDR3 comprises 14 residues. The V end lost 3 bases, the J end lost 2 bases, and 12 bases lay between the germline ends. From germline, CDR1 is SGHRS and CDR2 YFSETQ. The CDR3 reads CASSSDRPPYEQYF. Written as DNA, the CDR3 is TGCGCCAGCAGCTCCGACAGGCCTCCCTACGAGCAGTACTTC.

The V gene is TRBV5-3, the J gene TRBJ2-3; 7 bases fit TRBD2. TRBV5-3 is noted as an ORF with a role that remains uncertain. The CDR3 contains 17 residues. The V segment lost 0 bases and the J segment 3 bases; nucleotides outside the gene matches: 10. CDR3 coding DNA: TGTGCCAGAAGCTTGGCGGGGACGGGGGGAGCTACAGATACGCAGTATTTT. This translates into CARSLAGTGGATDTQYF.

As for this clone: At one of its ends the junction is not consistent with the germline gene, which may arise from a read error. The chain combines TRBV28 with TRBJ2-3; TRBD1 is a possible D gene (5 bases). In germline, CDR1 is MDHEN, CDR2 SYDVKM. The CDR3 sequence is 11 residues long. Here the CDR3 reads CASSLGDSYFF. The CDR3, as DNA: TGTGCCAGCAGTTTAGGCGACAGTTATTTTTTT.

The chain carries TRBV29-1 and TRBJ2-7, with 13 bases that match TRBD2. The CDR3 length is 16 residues. Unmatched junction bases numbered 10, after V lost 7 bases and J lost 1 base. Looked up from germline, CDR1 is SQVTM and CDR2 is ANQGSEA. CDR3 protein: CSAIGLAGDKSYEQYF. The CDR3 nucleotides are TGCAGCGCTATAGGACTAGCGGGAGACAAATCCTACGAGCAGTACTTC.

The chain employs TRBV5-8 and TRBJ1-5; D is uncertain. Trimming stripped 0 bases from V and 1 base from J, with 11 bases between. This CDR3 contains 16 residues. Germline V lookup: CDR1 SGHTS, CDR2 YDEGEE. DNA of the CDR3: TGTGCCAGCAGCTTGGCTCCAGTAACGAGCAATCAGCCCCAGCATTTT. This sequence encodes CASSLAPVTSNQPQHF.

Note on this clone: One end of the junction is discordant with germline, which a read error may explain. The genes are TRBV30 and TRBJ2-4; no clear D. Per germline, CDR1 GTSNPN and CDR2 SVGIG (reference sequence). This CDR3 is 9 amino acids long. As DNA, the CDR3 is TGTGCCTGGAGTCCAGAGGCTAGCTTC. The encoded protein is CAWSPEASF.

The V call is TRBV7-2, the J call TRBJ2-3; 8 bases match TRBD2. Germline V lookup: CDR1 SGHTA, CDR2 FQGNSA. The CDR3 is 13 amino acids. J lost 8 bases, V lost 7 bases, and 8 bases had no gene match. CDR3 region: CASNLAGGVTQYF. The CDR3 DNA is TGTGCCAGCAACCTCGCGGGGGGAGTTACGCAGTATTTT.

This clone was observed a few times. This chain uses TRBV5-3 with TRBJ2-3; TRBD2 is a possible D gene (7 bases). TRBV5-3 carries the ORF label, with uncertain function. This CDR3 comprises 20 residues. With 1 base removed from V and 5 bases from J, the gap between germline ends came to 29 bases. The chain's CDR3 is CARSLHGTPTSSKAEDTQYF. CDR3 nucleotides: TGTGCCAGAAGCTTGCATGGGACACCGACTAGCAGTAAGGCTGAAGATACGCAGTATTTT.

J is TRBJ1-6 and V is TRBV20-1; no clear D. The CDR3 spans 13 residues. V was trimmed by 3 bases and J by 10 bases, leaving 13 bases between them. Germline V gene data show CDR1 as DFQATT and CDR2 as SNEGSKA (reference sequence). The CDR3 sequence: CSASSSAGSPLHF. CDR3 nucleotides: TGCAGTGCTAGTTCTTCGGCGGGCTCACCCCTCCACTTT.

The chain carries TRBV28 and TRBJ1-6, with D unclear. V lost 5 bases and J 12 bases, leaving 11 bases between the germline ends. Germline values: CDR1 MDHEN, CDR2 SYDVKM. The length of the CDR3 is 12 residues. The CDR3, as DNA: TGTGCCAGCAGTCCAACCGGGGTACCCCTCCACTTT. Translated: CASSPTGVPLHF.

The V gene is TRBV28, the J gene TRBJ2-1, with 9 bases matching TRBD2. Per the germline V gene, CDR1 is MDHEN and CDR2 is SYDVKM. The J segment lost 8 bases and the V segment lost 5 bases, leaving 10 bases of the junction unmatched. The CDR3 runs 15 residues. Here the CDR3 reads CASSLAGNLKDEQFF. The CDR3 bases are TGTGCCAGCAGTCTAGCGGGAAATTTGAAGGATGAGCAGTTCTTC.

This chain joins TRBV6-5 and TRBJ2-3; perhaps TRBD1 as D (5 bases). This CDR3 region has 14 residues. Germline CDR1 reads MNHEY; CDR2 reads SVGAGI. Trimming took off 5 bases at V and 0 bases at J, with 9 bases between the two ends. The CDR3 DNA is TGTGCCAGCAGTCGTCGACAGAGCACAGATACGCAGTATTTT. Its translation is CASSRRQSTDTQYF.

The rearrangement joins TRBV5-4 to TRBJ2-4; TRBD2 matches at 7 bases. The CDR3 totals 16 residues. J was trimmed by 1 base and V by 0 bases; bases with no gene match: 4. Germline-derived CDR1 and CDR2 are SGHNT and YYREEE (reference sequence). CDR3 DNA: TGTGCCAGCAGCTTGGCCGGGGGGAAGGCCAAAAACATTCAGTACTTC. Protein sequence: CASSLAGGKAKNIQYF.

The CDR3 reads CASSYGDRSYEQYF. The CDR3 DNA sequence: TGTGCCAGCAGTTACGGGGACAGGTCCTACGAGCAGTACTTC. The chain has TRBV6-5 and TRBJ2-7; 8 bases match TRBD1. V lost 2 bases, J lost 1 base, and 1 base stayed unmatched. The CDR3 contains 14 residues. CDR1 MNHEY and CDR2 SVGAGI come from the germline V gene.

This clone has a single count. The V and J genes are TRBV28 and TRBJ1-6, with a weak D call TRBD1 (6 bases). The V gene lost 1 base and the J gene lost 1 base, with 8 bases spanning the gap. Germline CDR1 and CDR2: MDHEN and SYDVKM. The CDR3 sequence is 16 residues long. CDR3 protein: CASSLSRGSYNSPLHF. The DNA of the CDR3 is TGTGCCAGCAGTTTATCCAGGGGATCCTATAATTCACCCCTCCACTTT. Together with reference TRBV28 and TRBJ1-6, the CDR3 gives the full variable domain: DVKVTQSSRYLVKRTGEKVFLECVQDMDHENMFWYRQDPGLGLRLIYFSYDVKMKEKGDIPEGYSVSREKKERFSLILESASTNQTSMYLCASSLSRGSYNSPLHFGNGTRLTVT.

This chain connects TRBV29-1 to TRBJ2-1, with a tentative D call TRBD1 (5 bases). CDR1 and CDR2 from the germline V gene are SQVTM and ANQGSEA. V shed 3 bases and J shed 7 bases, with 16 bases lying between them. This CDR3 comprises 14 residues. CDR3 sequence reads: CSVDKDHRLNEQFF. DNA for the CDR3: TGCAGCGTTGATAAGGATCACAGGTTGAATGAGCAGTTCTTC.

The chain joins TRBV4-2 to TRBJ2-3; tentatively, D is TRBD2 (5 bases). The CDR3 spans 15 residues. V dropped 0 bases and J dropped 2 bases, with 9 bases sitting between them. Germline V gene data show CDR1 as LGHNA and CDR2 as YNFKEQ. The CDR3: CASSQERLPTDTQYF. CDR3 in DNA: TGTGCCAGCAGCCAAGAGCGACTACCCACAGATACGCAGTATTTT.

The gene calls are TRBV6-5 and TRBJ1-2; 7 bases agree with TRBD1. This CDR3 has 14 residues. Germline CDR1 is MNHEY and CDR2 is SVGAGI. With V trimmed by 7 bases and J by 5 bases, 10 bases remained unmatched. The CDR3 here is CASTTGTAGYGYTF. DNA for the CDR3: TGTGCCAGCACGACAGGGACCGCAGGTTATGGCTACACCTTC.

This chain joins TRBV10-3 and TRBJ2-2, with D possibly being TRBD2 (7 bases). The CDR3 is 14 residues long. Per germline, CDR1 ENHRY and CDR2 SYGVKD. Trimming shortened V by 11 bases and J by 2 bases, and 15 bases separated the two germline ends. The DNA of the CDR3 is TGTGCCCTCTGGGGGGGCGTAAACACCGGGGAGCTGTTTTTT. Translated, it gives CALWGGVNTGELFF.

The chain couples TRBV24-1 to TRBJ2-1; the D gene is possibly TRBD2 (6 bases). Germline V gene lookup returns CDR1 KGHDR and CDR2 SFDVKD. Trimming removed 9 bases from V and 7 bases from J, with 9 bases in between. The CDR3 runs 11 residues. The CDR3 sequence is CATAGLNEQFF. The CDR3 DNA reads as TGTGCCACCGCGGGGCTAAATGAGCAGTTCTTC.